These 24 T cell receptor beta chains originate from one sample sequenced in a study of T cells after yellow fever vaccination. Each CDR3 protein is one row after TCRdb ran MiXCR on the 5' RACE reads. The sample records some 420,000 distinct CDR3 sequences, under 20% being singletons. The starting material was PBMCs, obtained before the yellow fever booster vaccination. These receptors originate from a young man who received the YFV17D yellow fever vaccine.

The V and J genes are TRBV3-1 and TRBJ1-2, with unresolved D. The CDR3 covers 14 residues. CDR1 is LGHDT, CDR2 YNNKEL, per germline (reference sequence). Trimming cost V 1 base and J 3 bases, with 9 bases left between them. CDR3 bases: TGTGCCAGCAGCCAAGCAGCCAGACACTATGGCTACACCTTC. Its translation: CASSQAARHYGYTF.

The chain uses TRBV6-2 or TRBV6-3 and TRBJ2-5; TRBD2 matches 9 bases. CDR3 size: 14 residues. V shed 6 bases and J 5 bases; nucleotides not matched to a gene: 7. Germline lookup yields CDR1 MNHEY and CDR2 SVGEGT. The CDR3 protein is CASRGGGAWETQYF. As DNA, the CDR3 is TGTGCCAGCAGAGGCGGGGGGGCTTGGGAGACCCAGTACTTC.

This clonotype occurred many times. This chain connects TRBV29-1 to TRBJ1-1; no clear D. The CDR3 covers 14 residues. The V end was cut by 6 bases, the J end by 1 base, with 15 bases between. Germline assignment: CDR1 SQVTM and CDR2 ANQGSEA. This CDR3 is CSVVGRIPNTEAFF. In nucleotides, the CDR3 is TGCAGCGTCGTAGGACGGATCCCGAACACTGAAGCTTTCTTT.

The table lists this clonotype with a few counts. The rearrangement links TRBV6-1 to TRBJ1-3; D unclear. Per germline, CDR1 MNHNS and CDR2 SASEGT. The ends were cut back, 3 bases at V and 1 base at J, with 19 bases in the middle. The CDR3 covers 18 residues. CDR3 in amino acids: CASSDVGFWELSGNTIYF. In DNA form, the CDR3 reads TGTGCCAGCAGTGACGTCGGGTTCTGGGAATTATCTGGAAACACCATATATTTT.

This clonotype has just a few counts. The V and J genes are TRBV6-5 and TRBJ2-1; D might be TRBD2 (7 bases). The CDR3 runs to 15 residues. V was clipped by 4 bases and J by 7 bases, with 17 bases between them. Germline V gives CDR1 MNHEY, CDR2 SVGAGI. The CDR3 here is CASSWGGGPTNEQFF. CDR3 sequence (DNA): TGTGCCAGCAGTTGGGGGGGCGGACCAACTAATGAGCAGTTCTTC.

This chain links TRBV6-6 with TRBJ1-2; 7 bases align to TRBD1. V gave up 6 bases and J gave up 2 bases; unmatched junction bases: 6. The CDR3 contains 14 residues. CDR1 and CDR2 (germline): MNHNY, SVGAGI (reference sequence). The CDR3 DNA follows: TGTGCCAGCAGGCGTCCGACAGGGAACTATGGCTACACCTTC. Translated: CASRRPTGNYGYTF.

This clonotype was counted ten times or more. V usage is TRBV4-2 and J usage is TRBJ2-3; 8 bases map to TRBD2. The J segment lost 4 bases and the V segment lost 0 bases, leaving 6 bases of the junction unmatched. Germline V CDR1 and CDR2: LGHNA, YNFKEQ. The CDR3 has 16 residues. CDR3: CASSQDMSGGADTQYF. In DNA form, the CDR3 reads TGTGCCAGCAGCCAAGATATGAGCGGGGGAGCAGATACGCAGTATTTT.

Only a few counts were recorded for this clonotype. V and J are TRBV7-2 and TRBJ2-1, with D perhaps matching TRBD1 (6 bases). In germline, CDR1 is SGHTA, CDR2 FQGNSA. CDR3 length: 14 amino acids. Trimming left V 5 bases short and J 15 bases short, with 23 bases between. DNA of the CDR3: TGTGCCAGCAGCGTAGACAGGTCCCCCGTAGATCCGTTCTTC. It encodes CASSVDRSPVDPFF.

This clonotype has ten or more counts. This sequence joins TRBV20-1 and TRBJ2-5; D assignment may be TRBD1 or TRBD2 (6 bases each). The germline V gene has CDR1 DFQATT and CDR2 SNEGSKA (reference sequence). V lost 6 bases to trimming and J lost 5 bases, with 16 bases between them. This CDR3 spans 13 amino acids. This chain's CDR3 is CSAVLGGHETQYF. The CDR3 DNA sequence: TGCAGTGCCGTCCTCGGGGGCCATGAGACCCAGTACTTC.

The chain links TRBV7-6 to TRBJ1-4, with D tentatively TRBD1 (5 bases). This CDR3 spans 16 amino acids. V was trimmed by 5 bases and J by 6 bases, leaving 19 bases between them. The V gene's germline CDR1 is SGHVS and CDR2 FNYEAQ. CDR3 bases: TGTGCCAGCAGCCCCGGGTCGGGCAGGGACTATGAAAAACTGTTTTTT. Residues: CASSPGSGRDYEKLFF.

This chain joins TRBV10-3 and TRBJ1-2; 10 nucleotides line up with TRBD1. There are 15 residues in the CDR3. The J segment lost 4 bases and the V segment lost 10 bases, leaving 12 bases of the junction unmatched. Germline V gives CDR1 ENHRY, CDR2 SYGVKD. CDR3 sequence (DNA): TGTGCCACCCGGGACAGGGGAGAAGTAGGCTATGGCTACACCTTC. It codes for CATRDRGEVGYGYTF.

The V call is TRBV20-1, the J call TRBJ1-1; D is uncertain. Per germline, CDR1 DFQATT and CDR2 SNEGSKA (reference sequence). The ends were cut back, 1 base at V and 5 bases at J, with 5 bases in the middle. The CDR3 spans 11 residues. CDR3 sequence: CSARVRTEAFF. The CDR3 coding sequence is TGCAGTGCTAGAGTCAGGACTGAAGCTTTCTTT.

The V and J genes are TRBV9 and TRBJ2-3, with 9 nucleotides matching TRBD2. This CDR3 has 15 amino acids. Germline trimming cut 0 bases from V and 4 bases from J; bases unmatched to any gene: 3. Per germline, CDR1 SGDLS and CDR2 YYNGEE. CDR3 in amino acids: CASSVEAGGPDTQYF. CDR3 sequence (DNA): TGTGCCAGCAGCGTAGAAGCGGGGGGCCCAGATACGCAGTATTTT.

This chain connects TRBV5-1 to TRBJ2-7, with TRBD2 matching over 8 bases. Germline values: CDR1 SGHRS, CDR2 YFSETQ. The CDR3 runs 15 residues. The ends lost 1 base at V and 3 bases at J; junction bases unmatched: 6. DNA of the CDR3: TGCGCCAGCAGCTTGACGGCGGGGGGTCTCTACGAGCAGTACTTC. Translated, it gives CASSLTAGGLYEQYF.

Only a few counts were recorded for this clonotype. The V and J genes are TRBV11-3 and TRBJ2-1; D is uncertain. From germline, CDR1 is SGHNT and CDR2 YENEEA. V was trimmed by 1 base and J by 4 bases, leaving 14 bases between them. CDR3 length equals 16 residues. DNA of the CDR3: TGTGCCAGCAGCTTAGCTGGCCAGGCGGAGTACAATGAGCAGTTCTTC. Residues: CASSLAGQAEYNEQFF.

In DNA, the CDR3 is TGTGCCACCATGCTAGCGGGGCTTTACAATGAGCAGTTCTTC. As protein: CATMLAGLYNEQFF. This rearrangement joins TRBV15 to TRBJ2-1; the match to TRBD2 covers 9 bases. Germline trimming cut 7 bases from V and 4 bases from J; bases unmatched to any gene: 5. Germline CDR1 reads LNHNV; CDR2 reads YYDKDF (reference sequence). This CDR3 is built from 14 residues.

The chain employs TRBV12-3 or TRBV12-4 and TRBJ2-1; the match to TRBD2 covers 15 bases. This CDR3 is built from 17 residues. V dropped 4 bases and J dropped 4; count of bases not matched to a gene: 5. The CDR3 sequence: CASSSGTSGGPYNEQFF. The CDR3 bases are TGTGCCAGCAGTTCCGGGACTAGCGGGGGGCCATACAATGAGCAGTTCTTC.

The J gene is TRBJ2-2, the V gene TRBV24-1; 12 bases align to TRBD1. CDR1 is KGHDR and CDR2 is SFDVKD in the germline V gene. Trimming removed 10 bases from V and 5 bases from J; junction bases left unmatched: 4. The CDR3 covers 14 residues. CDR3 sequence: CATRDRGRTGELFF. CDR3 sequence (DNA): TGTGCCACGAGGGACAGGGGGCGGACCGGGGAGCTGTTTTTT.

This rearrangement joins TRBV9 to TRBJ2-3, with 9 bases fitting TRBD2. Germline V gives CDR1 SGDLS, CDR2 YYNGEE. After removal of 4 bases from V and 2 bases from J, the junction contained 14 bases not matched to a gene. The CDR3 totals 18 residues. CDR3 sequence: CASSSPPPAGGLTDTQYF. For the CDR3, the DNA is TGTGCCAGCAGCTCTCCTCCACCCGCGGGGGGGCTCACAGATACGCAGTATTTT. The variable domain in full, with the rest retrieved from reference TRBV9 and TRBJ2-3, is DSGVTQTPKHLITATGQRVTLRCSPRSGDLSVYWYQQSLDQGLQFLIQYYNGEERAKGNILERFSAQQFPDLHSELNLSSLELGDSALYFCASSSPPPAGGLTDTQYFGPGTRLTVL.

This clonotype is a singleton in its sample. This chain uses TRBV9 with TRBJ2-1; the match to TRBD2 covers 16 bases. V was clipped by 3 bases and J by 7 bases; unmatched bases: 7. The CDR3 runs to 17 residues. Germline CDR1 is SGDLS and CDR2 is YYNGEE. The CDR3 loop reads CASSEGTSGGARNEQFF. Here the CDR3 DNA reads TGTGCCAGCAGCGAAGGGACTAGCGGGGGGGCTAGGAATGAGCAGTTCTTC.

This clonotype was detected many times. The rearrangement joins TRBV2 to TRBJ2-2; 9 positions agree with TRBD1. V gave up 6 bases and J gave up 7 bases; unmatched junction bases: 3. Germline V gene lookup returns CDR1 SNHLY and CDR2 FYNNEI. CDR3 length equals 13 residues. The CDR3 region has the DNA TGTGCCAGCAGGGGACAGGGAGGCGGGGAGCTGTTTTTT. It codes for CASRGQGGGELFF. The full variable domain, with the rest looked up from reference TRBV2 and TRBJ2-2, is EPEVTQTPSHQVTQMGQEVILRCVPISNHLYFYWYRQILGQKVEFLVSFYNNEISEKSEIFDDQFSVERPDGSNFTLKIRSTKLEDSAMYFCASRGQGGGELFFGEGSRLTVL.

The CDR3 DNA is TGTGCCAGCAGCCTTCGACTAGCGATTGGAAAGACCCAGTACTTC. Residues: CASSLRLAIGKTQYF. J is TRBJ2-5 and V is TRBV12-3 or TRBV12-4, with 8 nucleotides matching TRBD2. This CDR3 is built from 15 residues. The ends lost 6 bases at V and 6 bases at J; junction bases unmatched: 12.

The rearrangement uses TRBV9 and TRBJ2-7; D could derive from TRBD1 or TRBD2 (6 bases each). The CDR3 extends over 14 amino acids. The V end was cut by 3 bases, the J end by 7 bases, with 17 bases between. From germline, CDR1 is SGDLS and CDR2 YYNGEE. The DNA for the CDR3 is TGTGCCAGCAGCGGGAGGCCGGGGGCGGGAGAGCAGTACTTC. This sequence encodes CASSGRPGAGEQYF.

This clonotype appeared a few times. V usage is TRBV7-9 and J usage is TRBJ1-4; 8 bases align to TRBD1. Per the germline V gene, CDR1 is SEHNR and CDR2 is FQNEAQ (reference sequence). The CDR3 is 13 amino acids. J gave up 7 bases and V 5 bases, and 3 bases lay outside the gene matches. The CDR3 region has the DNA TGTGCCAGCAGCCCGGACAGGGTTGAAAAACTGTTTTTT. Residues: CASSPDRVEKLFF.